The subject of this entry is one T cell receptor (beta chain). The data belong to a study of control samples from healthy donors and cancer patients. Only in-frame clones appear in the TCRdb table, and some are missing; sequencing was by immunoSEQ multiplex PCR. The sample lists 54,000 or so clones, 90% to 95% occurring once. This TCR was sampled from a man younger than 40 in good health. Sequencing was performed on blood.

The CDR3 DNA is TGCGCCAGCAGCTTACAGGGGGCGTCCACTGAAGCTTTCTTT. Translated: CASSLQGASTEAFF. The chain couples TRBV5-1 to TRBJ1-1; 9 nucleotides agree with TRBD1. The CDR3 loop spans 14 amino acids. The germline gives CDR1 SGHRS, CDR2 YFSETQ. V shed 2 bases, J shed 4 bases, and the junction held 3 bases outside the gene matches.